The 3 T cell receptor beta chains in this list originate from one sample, sequenced in a study of blood T cell repertoires in COVID-19. Profiled with immunoSEQ multiplex PCR; TCRdb holds only in-frame clones, not every one. Altogether around 310,000 clones are present, roughly 91% being singletons, with the ten largest covering almost 9.5%. The sequencing sample was made of PBMCs or T cells enriched from blood (not recorded which). The receptors derive from a woman in her 30s who had recovered from COVID-19.

The chain is built from TRBV25-1 and TRBJ1-5; the D is unclear. Germline V CDR1 and CDR2: MGHDK, SYGVNS. Trimming removed 4 bases at V and 12 bases at J, with 10 bases between. The CDR3 covers 11 residues. The DNA of the CDR3 is TGTGCCAGCAGTGTGGGCAGCCACCAGCATTTT. It specifies CASSVGSHQHF.

The gene calls are TRBV6-5 and TRBJ2-7; TRBD1 matches 9 bases. This CDR3 spans 14 amino acids. Germline V gene lookup returns CDR1 MNHEY and CDR2 SVGAGI. V gave up 7 bases and J gave up 6 bases; unmatched junction bases: 10. The CDR3 sequence is CASMRTGVVGEQYF. CDR3 sequence (DNA): TGTGCCAGCATGCGGACAGGGGTAGTGGGCGAGCAGTACTTC.

There are a few counts of this clone. The chain links TRBV30 to TRBJ1-2, with D perhaps TRBD1 (5 bases). The CDR3 length is 13 residues. The V gene's germline CDR1 is GTSNPN and CDR2 SVGIG (reference sequence). Deletions cut 8 bases from V and 0 bases from J, with 13 bases between. This chain's CDR3 is CALPGGANYGYTF. The CDR3 DNA is TGTGCCCTACCCGGGGGAGCTAACTATGGCTACACCTTC.